These 30 T cell receptor beta chains originate from one sample sequenced in a study of blood T cells in healthy people across ages. With a J-beta primer mix and a sample-barcoded 5' primer, a second PCR ran roughly 6 to 11 cycles. TCRdb fed the 5' RACE reads into MiXCR, producing one record per CDR3 protein. The table lists about 1,800,000 distinct CDR3 sequences, approximately 28% of them singletons, with around 7.7% in the top ten. Sequenced input: blood. The receptors were gathered from a woman in her twenties or thirties in good health.

The CDR3 DNA reads TGTGCCAGCATTGAGGGGGGCGCAAAACACGAGCAGTACTTC. Encoded protein: CASIEGGAKHEQYF. The chain links TRBV28 to TRBJ2-7, with D perhaps TRBD1 or TRBD2 (6 bases each). Germline V gene sequence: CDR1 MDHEN, CDR2 SYDVKM. This CDR3 spans 14 amino acids. Trimming took off 7 bases at V and 5 bases at J, with 18 bases between the two ends.

This clonotype appeared many times. The chain employs TRBV9 and TRBJ2-7; a weak D match, TRBD1 (6 bases). The V and J ends lost 0 bases and 3 bases respectively, with 10 bases between them. Germline lookup yields CDR1 SGDLS and CDR2 YYNGEE. The CDR3 runs 14 residues. The CDR3 DNA reads TGTGCCAGCAGCGTAGAGGGGGACCGCTACGAGCAGTACTTC. Its protein product is CASSVEGDRYEQYF.

This clonotype came up many times. The V gene is TRBV12-3 or TRBV12-4, the J gene TRBJ2-7, with TRBD2 matching 11 bases. Losses at the gene ends were 4 bases for V and 0 bases for J; bases not matched to a gene: 5. This CDR3 has 16 residues. The DNA for the CDR3 is TGTGCCAGCAGTTCGCTACTAGCGGGAGTCTCCTACGAGCAGTACTTC. As protein: CASSSLLAGVSYEQYF.

In its sample, this clonotype was seen a few times. CDR3 amino acids: CASSLGQKPRSGELFF. In DNA form, the CDR3 reads TGTGCCAGCAGCCTAGGACAGAAACCCCGATCCGGGGAGCTGTTTTTT. The chain couples TRBV6-6 to TRBJ2-2, with D possibly TRBD1 on 6 matching bases. CDR1 and CDR2 from the germline V gene are MNHNY and SVGAGI (reference sequence). V gave up 6 bases and J gave up 6 bases, with 20 bases separating them. The CDR3 contains 16 residues.

J is TRBJ2-7 and V is TRBV4-1, with 8 bases identical to TRBD2. Trimming took 0 bases from V and 1 from J; bases not matched to a gene: 5. CDR1 and CDR2 (germline): MGHRA, YSYEKL. The CDR3 contains 16 residues. CDR3 bases: TGCGCCAGCAGCCAAGATACTGCGGGGGGTTCCTACGAGCAGTACTTC. This codes for CASSQDTAGGSYEQYF.

This chain uses TRBV4-2 with TRBJ2-1; D remains ambiguous. The V and J ends lost 1 base and 12 bases respectively, with 7 bases between them. CDR1 and CDR2 from the germline V gene are LGHNA and YNFKEQ. CDR3 length: 11 amino acids. CDR3 amino acids: CASSQGMGQFF. The CDR3 nucleotides are TGTGCCAGCAGCCAAGGTATGGGGCAGTTCTTC.

The chain has TRBV7-2 and TRBJ2-1; the match to TRBD1 covers 11 bases. This CDR3 comprises 14 residues. Trimming at V came to 6 bases and at J to 9 bases, leaving 7 bases not matched to a gene. CDR1 and CDR2 (germline): SGHTA, FQGNSA. The CDR3 sequence is CASRTDRGLGEQFF. In nucleotides, the CDR3 is TGTGCCAGCAGAACGGACAGGGGGCTTGGTGAGCAGTTCTTC.

This clonotype was counted at least ten times. The chain couples TRBV11-2 to TRBJ2-7; 7 bases agree with TRBD2. V gave up 3 bases and J gave up 2 bases; unmatched junction bases: 7. Per germline, CDR1 SGHAT and CDR2 FQNNGV. CDR3 length: 15 amino acids. In DNA, the CDR3 is TGTGCCAGCAGCTTCGAGGCAACTAGCGCCTACGAGCAGTACTTC. Translating it yields CASSFEATSAYEQYF.

This clonotype was seen ten or more times. The chain has TRBV29-1 and TRBJ2-5; TRBD1 matches at 10 bases. CDR3 size: 14 residues. Germline CDR1 is SQVTM and CDR2 is ANQGSEA. The ends lost 3 bases at V and 0 bases at J; junction bases unmatched: 1. The CDR3 sequence is CSVEGQGNQETQYF. CDR3 in DNA: TGCAGCGTTGAGGGACAGGGGAACCAAGAGACCCAGTACTTC. Variable domain in full (rest from reference TRBV29-1 and TRBJ2-5): SAVISQKPSRDICQRGTSLTIQCQVDSQVTMMFWYRQQPGQSLTLIATANQGSEATYESGFVIDKFPISRPNLTFSTLTVSNMSPEDSSIYLCSVEGQGNQETQYFGPGTRLLVL.

Note on this clonotype: Given a much more abundant clone one base away, this may be a read error. The V gene is TRBV12-3 or TRBV12-4, the J gene TRBJ1-5; D is unresolved. The CDR3 covers 13 residues. The V and J ends lost 6 bases and 6 bases respectively, with 12 bases between them. The CDR3 DNA follows: TGTGCCAGCAGGCTGCGGGAGGGTCAGCCCCAGCATTTT. It translates to CASRLREGQPQHF.

This clonotype was detected once. This rearrangement joins TRBV10-1 to TRBJ2-2, with D maybe TRBD1 (6 bases). Germline V gives CDR1 WNHNN, CDR2 SYGVQD (reference sequence). V gave up 5 bases and J gave up 4 bases, with 17 bases separating them. The CDR3 consists of 16 residues. CDR3 protein: CASSPVQGWGTGELFF. In DNA form, the CDR3 reads TGCGCCAGCAGTCCTGTACAGGGTTGGGGCACCGGGGAGCTGTTTTTT.

This chain uses TRBV7-3 with TRBJ1-2; no clear D gene. Germline-derived CDR1 and CDR2 are SGHTA and FQGTGA. Trimming removed 4 bases at V and 4 bases at J, with 7 bases between. The CDR3 consists of 12 residues. The CDR3: CASSSRFYGYTF. The DNA for the CDR3 is TGTGCCAGCAGCTCTCGTTTCTATGGCTACACCTTC.

Details on this clonotype: Compared with germline, one end of the junction differs, possibly owing to a read error. This chain joins TRBV10-1 and TRBJ2-3; 7 bases fit TRBD2. From germline, CDR1 is WNHNN and CDR2 SYGVQD (reference sequence). This CDR3 is 14 amino acids long. CDR3 sequence reads: CASSSGILTDMQYF. The CDR3 region has the DNA TGCGCCAGCAGTAGCGGGATTCTCACAGATATGCAGTATTTT.

This clonotype was seen a few times. The chain links TRBV5-1 to TRBJ1-3, with D possibly matching TRBD1 (5 bases). The germline V gene has CDR1 SGHRS and CDR2 YFSETQ. V lost 3 bases, J lost 1 base, and 8 bases lay in between. The CDR3 consists of 14 residues. Here the CDR3 DNA reads TGCGCCAGCAGCTGGGACGGATCTGGAAACACCATATATTTT. Its protein is CASSWDGSGNTIYF.

The chain couples TRBV12-3 or TRBV12-4 to TRBJ2-3, with D uncertain. This CDR3 spans 14 amino acids. The V gene lost 5 bases and the J gene lost 5 bases, with 14 bases spanning the gap. The CDR3 spells CASSTRSSRDTQYF. The CDR3 coding sequence is TGTGCCAGCAGTACACGAAGTTCTCGAGATACGCAGTATTTT.

In regard to this clonotype: The CDR3 does not close with the conserved phenylalanine or tryptophan, likely indicating a read error. The rearrangement uses TRBV28 and TRBJ2-3; TRBD2 aligns across 9 bases. Germline values: CDR1 MDHEN, CDR2 SYDVKM. After removal of 6 bases from V and 7 bases from J, the junction contained 14 bases not matched to a gene. The CDR3 length is 16 residues. The DNA for the CDR3 is TGTGCCAGCAGCCTCCCGGGGCGGGGGGGCCTCAATACGCAGTATTAT. Translating gives CASSLPGRGGLNTQYY.

In its sample, this clonotype was seen a few times. This may arise from a read error, as a much more abundant clone is one base away. The genes are TRBV27 and TRBJ2-3, with no clear D. The CDR3 runs to 11 residues. Trimming pared 2 bases from V and 10 bases from J, leaving 7 bases between. The germline V gene encodes CDR1 MNHEY and CDR2 SMNVEV (reference sequence). The CDR3 nucleotides read TGTGCCAGCAGTTTAGGCGCTCCGCAGTATTTT. This gives the protein CASSLGAPQYF.

The genes are TRBV7-2 and TRBJ1-6; no reliable D call. This CDR3 is 13 amino acids long. Germline CDR1 SGHTA, CDR2 FQGNSA. The V end lost 1 base, the J end lost 10 bases, and 8 bases lay between the germline ends. This CDR3 reads CASSLGGRSPLHF. As DNA, the CDR3 is TGTGCCAGCAGCTTAGGGGGTCGGTCACCCCTCCACTTT.

This clonotype has at least ten counts. J is TRBJ2-7 and V is TRBV3-1; TRBD2 agrees at 8 bases. The CDR3 extends over 14 amino acids. J gave up 3 bases and V 5 bases, and 6 bases lay outside the gene matches. Germline CDR1 and CDR2: LGHDT and YNNKEL (reference sequence). For the CDR3, the DNA is TGTGCCAGCAGCATACTCGCGGGGGGCTACGAGCAGTACTTC. It specifies CASSILAGGYEQYF.

This chain joins TRBV7-2 and TRBJ2-1; 12 bases line up with TRBD2. The CDR3 runs 16 residues. Germline V CDR1 and CDR2: SGHTA, FQGNSA. V lost 5 bases and J lost 9; bases outside the gene matches: 11. CDR3: CASSETGGLAGSEQFF. As DNA, the CDR3 is TGTGCCAGCAGCGAGACAGGGGGACTAGCGGGCAGTGAGCAGTTCTTC.

In DNA, the CDR3 is TGCGCCAGCAGCCAAGATCTGACAGTCATCTATGGCTACACCTTC. This gives the protein CASSQDLTVIYGYTF. This chain connects TRBV4-1 to TRBJ1-2; TRBD1 might be the D (5 bases). V was pared by 0 bases and J by 4 bases, with 12 bases between. Germline loops: CDR1 MGHRA, CDR2 YSYEKL. This CDR3 spans 15 amino acids.

This clonotype was recorded many times. The V call is TRBV7-2, the J call TRBJ1-2; D possibly corresponds to TRBD1 (5 bases). This CDR3 has 16 residues. Germline V gene data show CDR1 as SGHTA and CDR2 as FQGNSA. Trimming left V 0 bases short and J 0 bases short, with 11 bases between. The DNA of the CDR3 is TGTGCCAGCAGCTTAGCTGGGCAGGGTGCTAACTATGGCTACACCTTC. This encodes CASSLAGQGANYGYTF.

This clonotype was found a few times. This chain connects TRBV27 to TRBJ2-5; weak D call: TRBD2 (5 bases). CDR3 size: 16 residues. CDR1 is MNHEY and CDR2 is SMNVEV in the germline V gene (reference sequence). Deletions cut 0 bases from V and 0 bases from J, with 11 bases between. The DNA for the CDR3 is TGTGCCAGCAGTTTATCGTTCTGGGAGTACCAAGAGACCCAGTACTTC. Translating it yields CASSLSFWEYQETQYF.

The chain uses TRBV7-9 and TRBJ2-7; D is perhaps TRBD1 (6 bases). The germline V gene has CDR1 SEHNR and CDR2 FQNEAQ (reference sequence). Trimming left V 7 bases short and J 4 bases short, with 20 bases between. This CDR3 is built from 15 residues. CDR3 region: CASTTLQGSPYEQYF. The CDR3 nucleotides are TGTGCCAGCACCACTCTACAGGGATCCCCTTACGAGCAGTACTTC.

A few counts support this clonotype. Here the CDR3 reads CASSTQGGGSEKLFF. The CDR3 nucleotides are TGTGCCAGCAGCACCCAGGGAGGTGGGTCCGAAAAACTGTTTTTT. The V gene is TRBV9, the J gene TRBJ1-4, with a possible D match to TRBD1 (5 bases). The germline V and J ends were trimmed by 4 bases and 8 bases, with 18 bases remaining between them. Germline lookup yields CDR1 SGDLS and CDR2 YYNGEE. The CDR3 spans 15 residues.

The sample holds many counts of this clonotype. V and J are TRBV4-3 and TRBJ2-6; 7 nucleotides align to TRBD1. Trimming at V came to 1 base and at J to 3 bases, leaving 6 bases not matched to a gene. This CDR3 contains 17 residues. Germline V CDR1 and CDR2: LGHNA, YSLEER. The CDR3, as DNA: TGCGCCAGCAGCCAAGCCTACAGGGGAGATGGGGCCAACGTCCTGACTTTC. Protein product: CASSQAYRGDGANVLTF.

This clonotype was seen ten or more times. The CDR3: CASRQGFGEQYF. CDR3 DNA sequence: TGTGCCAGCAGACAGGGGTTTGGCGAGCAGTACTTC. This chain joins TRBV2 and TRBJ2-7, with TRBD1 identical over 7 bases. This CDR3 spans 12 amino acids. Germline V gives CDR1 SNHLY, CDR2 FYNNEI. Trimming cost V 6 bases and J 6 bases; bases outside gene matches: 5.

The chain links TRBV18 to TRBJ1-2; D gene uncertain. This CDR3 contains 19 residues. The germline V gene encodes CDR1 KGHSH and CDR2 LQKENI. Trimming took 3 bases from V and 3 from J, leaving 26 bases between them. The DNA of the CDR3 is TGTGCCAGCTCACCTTCTGGTCTCCCGGTCGATGCCTCGTACTATGGCTACACCTTC. It translates to CASSPSGLPVDASYYGYTF.

About this clonotype: Compared with germline, one end of the junction differs, possibly owing to a read error. The chain links TRBV12-3 or TRBV12-4 to TRBJ1-4; D gene ambiguous. The CDR3 sequence is 15 residues long. The CDR3 here is CASSLVTGTNEKRFF. The CDR3 nucleotides are TGTGCCAGCAGTTTAGTGACCGGAACTAATGAAAAACGGTTTTTT.

This clonotype was detected many times. J is TRBJ2-7 and V is TRBV12-3 or TRBV12-4, with 9 bases identical to TRBD2. The CDR3 runs to 12 residues. The ends lost 5 bases at V and 5 bases at J; junction bases unmatched: 1. CDR3 sequence: CASSPSGNEQYF. The CDR3 region has the DNA TGTGCCAGCAGTCCTAGCGGGAACGAGCAGTACTTC.